The rows below give T cell receptor beta chains drawn from one sample of a study of T cells after yellow fever vaccination. TCRdb recomputed calls from the 5' RACE reads with MiXCR, one row per CDR3 protein. Here the sample spans about 550,000 distinct CDR3 sequences, 15% to 20% being singletons. Sequencing used PBMCs, obtained 15 days after the yellow fever booster vaccination. These receptors all stem from a man in his thirties or forties who received the YFV17D yellow fever vaccine. CDR3s include the opening cysteine and the closing phenylalanine or tryptophan. Each record gives: clone size, V gene, J gene, CDR3 protein. Clone size appears in some rows only: once, few, many, or a class for an expanded clone.

clone_size: NA; v_call: TRBV18; j_call: TRBJ1-3; cdr3_aa: CASSPRVISGNTIYF
clone_size: few; v_call: TRBV12-3/TRBV12-4; j_call: TRBJ2-7; cdr3_aa: CASSFYGASYEQYF
clone_size: NA; v_call: TRBV29-1; j_call: TRBJ2-3; cdr3_aa: CSVTPRTEPDTQYF
clone_size: many; v_call: TRBV10-3; j_call: TRBJ2-1; cdr3_aa: CAITGTSGNNEQFF
clone_size: NA; v_call: TRBV9; j_call: TRBJ2-1; cdr3_aa: CASSGWREGLAAYNEQFF
clone_size: NA; v_call: TRBV7-9; j_call: TRBJ2-7; cdr3_aa: CASNKGRLTYEQYF
clone_size: NA; v_call: TRBV24-1; j_call: TRBJ2-7; cdr3_aa: CATSDRTGGGYEQYF
clone_size: few; v_call: TRBV10-3; j_call: TRBJ2-5; cdr3_aa: CAISDLSGLQETQYF
clone_size: NA; v_call: TRBV15; j_call: TRBJ1-5; cdr3_aa: CATSAGNQPQHF
clone_size: few; v_call: TRBV20-1; j_call: TRBJ2-1; cdr3_aa: CSARHLAVVNEQFF
clone_size: NA; v_call: TRBV12-3/TRBV12-4; j_call: TRBJ1-5; cdr3_aa: CASSLGTGVSNQPQHF
clone_size: NA; v_call: TRBV12-3/TRBV12-4; j_call: TRBJ1-1; cdr3_aa: CASAQVSPEAFF
clone_size: NA; v_call: TRBV5-1; j_call: TRBJ1-1; cdr3_aa: CASSFLRMNTEAFF
clone_size: NA; v_call: TRBV25-1; j_call: TRBJ2-7; cdr3_aa: CASSGDRGIGEQYF
clone_size: NA; v_call: TRBV3-1; j_call: TRBJ2-7; cdr3_aa: CASSLWTSGRARYEQYF